A single T cell receptor (beta chain) is shown here with its context. Its matching antigen is unknown. Assay used: immunoSEQ multiplex PCR; TCRdb lists only in-frame clones, some missing. Among fewer than 200,000 clones listed, 91% were seen once. The data are from a study of T cell responses to AZD1222 COVID-19 vaccine. Germline-derived CDR1 and CDR2 are GTSNPN and SVGIG (reference sequence). V gave up 4 bases and J gave up 6 bases, with 12 bases separating them. The CDR3 consists of 12 residues. Study-level findings and limits: Nearly half of spike-specific TCRs reportedly target unmutated variant regions. White British people made up most donors, females outnumbered males, and clonal diversity was possibly underestimated. Baseline seropositivity occurred in only six AZD1222 recipients. Recipients of two AZD1222 doses showed rising Spike-specific TCR breadth and depth.

The clonotype comes from an adult in good health. The sequencing here drew on peripheral blood, taken on day 0 of AZD1222 vaccination. The V call is TRBV30, the J call TRBJ1-1; possibly TRBD1 for D (6 bases). CDR3 DNA sequence: TGTGCCTGGACCGTACAGGGAGCTGAAGCTTTCTTT. Amino acids: CAWTVQGAEAFF.